Listed below are T cell receptor beta chains from one sample, sequenced in a study of cytotoxic CD8 clonotypes in ibrutinib-treated CLL. This table comes from immunoSEQ multiplex PCR, and its TCRdb copy is limited to in-frame clones, with some not included. Here the sample spans roughly 97,000 clones, approximately 82% being singletons. Specimen: PBMCs, collected after 12 months of ibrutinib treatment. These receptors were taken from a human donor with chronic lymphocytic leukemia. Each CDR3 is given with its conserved first and last residue. A D gene is named only where the DNA matches it firmly.

CDR3 length	V gene	D gene	J gene	CDR3 protein	CDR3 DNA
14	TRBV28	-	TRBJ1-2	CASSILRANYGYTF	TGTGCCAGCAGTATTTTAAGAGCTAACTATGGCTACACCTTC
14	TRBV5-1	-	TRBJ2-7	CASSFERHSYEQYF	TGCGCCAGCAGCTTCGAACGGCACTCCTACGAGCAGTACTTC
14	TRBV5-4	-	TRBJ2-2	CASSSDYSGGELFF	TGTGCCAGCAGCTCGGACTACTCCGGCGGGGAGCTGTTTTTT
15	TRBV4-1	-	TRBJ2-5	CASSQARDGQETQYF	TGCGCCAGCAGCCAAGCTCGGGACGGCCAAGAGACCCAGTACTTC
15	TRBV5-1	-	TRBJ1-3	CAVLHGNPFGNTIYF	TGCGCCGTCCTTCATGGGAACCCCTTTGGAAACACCATATATTTT
10	TRBV2	-	TRBJ1-2	CASRESGYTF	TGTGCCAGCCGGGAGAGTGGCTACACCTTC
15	TRBV21-1	-	TRBJ2-7	CASSVRDPLYYEQYF	TGTGCCAGCAGCGTCCGGGACCCTTTGTATTACGAGCAGTACTTC
12	TRBV25-1	-	TRBJ1-5	CASSDRGLTQHF	TGTGCCAGCAGTGATCGCGGTCTGACCCAGCATTTT
15	TRBV28	TRBD2	TRBJ2-5	CASSDRTSGEETQYF	TGTGCCAGCAGTGATAGGACTAGCGGGGAAGAGACCCAGTACTTC
13	TRBV5-1	-	TRBJ2-1	CASSGGGFNEQFF	TGCGCCAGCAGCGGGGGCGGGTTCAATGAGCAGTTCTTC